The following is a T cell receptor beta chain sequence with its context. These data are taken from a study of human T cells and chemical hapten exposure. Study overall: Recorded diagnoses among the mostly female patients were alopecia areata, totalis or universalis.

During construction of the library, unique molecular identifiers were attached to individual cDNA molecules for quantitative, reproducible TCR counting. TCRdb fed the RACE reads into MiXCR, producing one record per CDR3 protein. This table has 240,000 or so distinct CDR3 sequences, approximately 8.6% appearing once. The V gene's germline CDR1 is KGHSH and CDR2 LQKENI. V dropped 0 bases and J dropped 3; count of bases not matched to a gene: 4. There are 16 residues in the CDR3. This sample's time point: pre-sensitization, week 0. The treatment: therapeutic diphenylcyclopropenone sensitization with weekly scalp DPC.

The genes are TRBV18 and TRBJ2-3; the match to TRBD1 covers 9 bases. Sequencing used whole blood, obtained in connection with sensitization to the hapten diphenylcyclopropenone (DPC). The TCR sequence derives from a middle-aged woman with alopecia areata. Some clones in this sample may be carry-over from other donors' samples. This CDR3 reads CASSPPYGTGTDTQYF. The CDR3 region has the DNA TGTGCCAGCTCACCACCGTATGGGACAGGGACAGATACGCAGTATTTT.